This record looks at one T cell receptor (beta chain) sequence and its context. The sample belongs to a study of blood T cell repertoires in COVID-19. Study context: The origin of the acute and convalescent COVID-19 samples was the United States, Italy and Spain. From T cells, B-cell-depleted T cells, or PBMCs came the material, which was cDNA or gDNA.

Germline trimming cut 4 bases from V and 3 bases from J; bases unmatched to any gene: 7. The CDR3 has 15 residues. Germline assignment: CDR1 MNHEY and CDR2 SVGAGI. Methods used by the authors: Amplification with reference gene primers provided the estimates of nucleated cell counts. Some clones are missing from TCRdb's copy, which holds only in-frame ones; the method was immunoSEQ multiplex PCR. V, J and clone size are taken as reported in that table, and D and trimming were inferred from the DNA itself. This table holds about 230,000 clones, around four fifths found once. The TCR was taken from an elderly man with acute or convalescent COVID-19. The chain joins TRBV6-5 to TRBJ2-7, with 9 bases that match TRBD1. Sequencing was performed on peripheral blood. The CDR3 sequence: CASSFTRDRVYEQYF. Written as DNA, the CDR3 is TGTGCCAGCAGTTTCACCCGGGACAGGGTCTACGAGCAGTACTTC.